These 13 T cell receptor beta chains were sequenced from one sample in a study of OX40 agonist ivuxolimab in advanced cancers. Here immunoSEQ multiplex PCR was the method, and the copy in TCRdb shows in-frame clones only, minus some. The data show tens of thousands of clones, 65% to 90% seen once. Sample: CD4+ or CD8+ T cells sorted from blood, taken in a trial of the OX40 agonist ivuxolimab. The receptors stem from an adult with an advanced solid tumor such as melanoma, head and neck, liver or kidney cancer.

The V gene is TRBV7-2, the J gene TRBJ2-1; D is ambiguous. Germline assignment: CDR1 SGHTA and CDR2 FQGNSA. Trimming left V 6 bases short and J 4 bases short, with 13 bases between. This CDR3 has 14 amino acids. The CDR3 here is CASSYIQSYNEQFF. Written as DNA, the CDR3 is TGTGCCAGCAGTTACATACAGTCTTACAATGAGCAGTTCTTC.

The genes are TRBV9 and TRBJ2-1, with TRBD2 matching over 9 bases. The CDR3 is 15 amino acids. Germline CDR1 SGDLS, CDR2 YYNGEE. After removal of 3 bases from V and 6 bases from J, the junction contained 7 bases not matched to a gene. The CDR3 DNA reads as TGTGCCAGCAGCGCGTCCGGGACTAGCCTCAATGAGCAGTTCTTC. It yields the protein CASSASGTSLNEQFF. The full variable domain, in which reference TRBV9 and TRBJ2-1 provide the parts outside the CDR3, is DSGVTQTPKHLITATGQRVTLRCSPRSGDLSVYWYQQSLDQGLQFLIQYYNGEERAKGNILERFSAQQFPDLHSELNLSSLELGDSALYFCASSASGTSLNEQFFGPGTRLTVL.

The rearrangement links TRBV19 to TRBJ2-6; D unclear. Germline values: CDR1 LNHDA, CDR2 SQIVND (reference sequence). The CDR3 has 15 amino acids. Trimming cost V 5 bases and J 0 bases, with 8 bases left between them. CDR3 DNA sequence: TGTGCCAGTAGTTTTGGTATCTCTGGGGCCAACGTCCTGACTTTC. It is translated as CASSFGISGANVLTF.

The CDR3 bases are TGTGCCAGCAGCTTGGATAGGACAGGGCCTCCGGGGGAGCAGTACTTC. Its protein product is CASSLDRTGPPGEQYF. This chain connects TRBV5-6 to TRBJ2-7, with 8 bases fitting TRBD1. The germline V gene encodes CDR1 SGHDT and CDR2 YYEEEE. Unmatched junction bases numbered 12, after V lost 0 bases and J lost 7 bases. The CDR3 has 16 amino acids.

This chain connects TRBV4-1 to TRBJ2-1; possibly TRBD2 for D (7 bases). This CDR3 region has 15 residues. Trimming cost V 6 bases and J 0 bases, with 12 bases left between them. Germline values: CDR1 MGHRA, CDR2 YSYEKL. The CDR3 is CASRTGGSSYNEQFF. The CDR3 DNA reads as TGCGCCAGCAGGACGGGGGGCTCCTCCTACAATGAGCAGTTCTTC.

The chain has TRBV10-3 and TRBJ2-7; D possibly corresponds to TRBD2 (5 bases). Trimming stripped 6 bases from V and 0 bases from J, with 18 bases between. CDR3 size: 16 residues. Germline V gene data show CDR1 as ENHRY and CDR2 as SYGVKD. CDR3 nucleotide sequence: TGTGCCATCAGGGGTCGGCACACGGGAAACTCCTACGAGCAGTACTTC. Protein sequence: CAIRGRHTGNSYEQYF.

This clone was detected only once. V and J are TRBV2 and TRBJ2-7; maybe TRBD1 (6 bases). The V gene's germline CDR1 is SNHLY and CDR2 FYNNEI. There are 14 residues in the CDR3. Trimming took 5 bases from V and 0 from J, leaving 11 bases between them. In nucleotides, the CDR3 is TGTGCCAGCAGTAGGGGGACGGTCTCCTACGAGCAGTACTTC. It encodes CASSRGTVSYEQYF.

This clone is medium-sized by share. The chain uses TRBV5-1 and TRBJ1-5; D uncertain. The ends were cut back, 4 bases at V and 5 bases at J, with 4 bases in the middle. The germline CDR1 and CDR2 sequences are SGHRS and YFSETQ. The CDR3 length is 11 residues. CDR3 region: CASSGYQPQHF. For the CDR3, the DNA is TGCGCCAGCAGCGGATATCAGCCCCAGCATTTT.

This chain joins TRBV27 and TRBJ2-7, with 12 bases aligning to TRBD1. This CDR3 comprises 17 residues. CDR1 and CDR2 from the germline V gene are MNHEY and SMNVEV (reference sequence). The V gene end was trimmed by 8 bases and the J gene end by 6 bases; junction bases not matched to a gene: 17. The CDR3 DNA follows: TGTGCCAGCTGTCCCGGGACAGGGGGCATTCGGCTTCGCGAGCAGTACTTC. Translation gives CASCPGTGGIRLREQYF.

The chain carries TRBV4-2 and TRBJ1-1, with 10 positions matching TRBD1. This CDR3 is built from 14 residues. Trimming took 7 bases from V and 4 from J; bases not matched to a gene: 6. Germline CDR1 reads LGHNA; CDR2 reads YNFKEQ. This CDR3 reads CASIETGGVTEAFF. In nucleotides, the CDR3 is TGTGCCAGCATCGAGACAGGGGGCGTCACTGAAGCTTTCTTT.

The chain has TRBV5-1 and TRBJ2-7, with D perhaps being TRBD1 or TRBD2 (5 bases each). V lost 1 base to trimming and J lost 3 bases, with 11 bases between them. This CDR3 region has 14 residues. The germline V gene has CDR1 SGHRS and CDR2 YFSETQ. In nucleotides, the CDR3 is TGCGCCAGCAGCTTGTCGGGGACCCGCTACGAGCAGTACTTC. This codes for CASSLSGTRYEQYF.

This clone has just one count. The chain links TRBV2 to TRBJ1-4; D is uncertain. This CDR3 is 12 amino acids long. Trimming stripped 6 bases from V and 7 bases from J, with 9 bases between. CDR1 and CDR2 from the germline V gene are SNHLY and FYNNEI. CDR3 nucleotide sequence: TGTGCCAGCAGGGTATATAGTGAAAAACTGTTTTTT. Translating gives CASRVYSEKLFF. Variable domain in full (rest from reference TRBV2 and TRBJ1-4): EPEVTQTPSHQVTQMGQEVILRCVPISNHLYFYWYRQILGQKVEFLVSFYNNEISEKSEIFDDQFSVERPDGSNFTLKIRSTKLEDSAMYFCASRVYSEKLFFGSGTQLSVL.

The gene calls are TRBV25-1 and TRBJ1-5; 10 positions agree with TRBD1. Germline V lookup: CDR1 MGHDK, CDR2 SYGVNS. V lost 4 bases and J lost 5; bases outside the gene matches: 8. The CDR3 extends over 16 amino acids. The chain's CDR3 is CASSAGTGVPYQPQHF. CDR3 in DNA: TGTGCCAGCAGTGCCGGGACAGGGGTACCTTATCAGCCCCAGCATTTT.